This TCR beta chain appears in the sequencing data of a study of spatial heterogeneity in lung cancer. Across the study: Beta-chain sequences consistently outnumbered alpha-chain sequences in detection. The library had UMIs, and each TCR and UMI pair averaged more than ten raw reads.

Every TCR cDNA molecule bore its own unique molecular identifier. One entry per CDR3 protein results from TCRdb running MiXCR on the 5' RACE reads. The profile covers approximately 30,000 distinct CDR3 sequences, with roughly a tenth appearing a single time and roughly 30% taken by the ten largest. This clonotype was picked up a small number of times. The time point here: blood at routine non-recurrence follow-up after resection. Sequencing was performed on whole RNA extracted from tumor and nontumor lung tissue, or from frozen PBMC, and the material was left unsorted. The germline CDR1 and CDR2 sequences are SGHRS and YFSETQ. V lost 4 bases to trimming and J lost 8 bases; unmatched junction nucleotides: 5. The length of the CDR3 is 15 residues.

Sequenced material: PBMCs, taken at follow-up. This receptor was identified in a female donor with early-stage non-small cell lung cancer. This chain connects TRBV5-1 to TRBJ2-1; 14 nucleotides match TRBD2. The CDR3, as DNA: TGCGCCAGCAGCGCGGGGACTAGCGGGGGTGATGAGCAGTTCTTC. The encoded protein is CASSAGTSGGDEQFF.